The T cell receptor beta chain under discussion was sequenced for a study of beta chain features in type 1 diabetes (dated by TCRdb to 2016 to 2019). At the level of the whole study: Patients and healthy donors did not differ in mean age, gender distribution, total cell number or subset yield. A total of some 100,000,000 sorted cells were examined across all samples, and a strong correlation was observed between cell number per subset and RNA yield. The study compared TCRB repertoires of sorted circulating CD4+ T cell subsets between recently diagnosed type 1 diabetes patients and matched healthy donors. Regulatory and stem cell-like memory subsets were obtained from only 8 patients and about eight healthy donors, while naive and central memory subsets were obtained from all 30 or so donors. Beyond this particular receptor, the publication reports: Because cDNA was sequenced instead of genomic DNA, highly expressing activated cells could be over-represented, though the groups showed no difference in activation or CD3 levels. Shorter templates might have been favored by PCR, but patient and control samples were amplified and corrected together, so both groups would have been affected equally by any skew. Naive, central memory and regulatory TCRB repertoires appeared to be more alike among patients than among healthy donors. At VDJ recombination sites, type 1 diabetes patients had fewer insertions and more deleted nucleotides, which implies abnormalities in thymic rearrangement. Because the HLA sub-analyses included only small numbers of individuals, any influence of HLA type on TCRB rearrangement was left unresolved. In all four CD4+ subsets, TCRB CDR3 length was moderately but significantly shorter in type 1 diabetes patients.

This clone was recorded a few times. This clone's antigen is unknown. Base qualities are missing; no much larger clone stands one base away. From each donor, a single peripheral blood sample of around 120 mL on average was drawn into heparinised tubes. Using a panel that included CD45RO, CCR7, CD25, CD127, CD95 and CD27, naive, central memory, regulatory and stem cell-like memory CD4+ T cells were sorted on a BD FACSAria II. A purity above 95% was achieved for all sorted populations. Right away, PBMCs were isolated by Lymphoprep density gradient centrifugation and were stained directly, with no culture step. So that batch effects would be minimized, each experiment stained and sorted samples in pairs, pairing one healthy donor with one patient. The entire amount of isolated RNA was reverse transcribed using the High Capacity cDNA Reverse Transcription Kit, so the sequenced TCRB transcripts were expressed ones. Deep immunoSEQ sequencing was applied to naive, central memory and regulatory T cell samples, giving an average of roughly 3.5 million total reads per sample. Sorted cells were lysed in RLT buffer, and RNA was extracted using DNase-treated RNeasy Micro or Mini kits according to cell number. Each cell subset was processed on its own to prevent cross-contamination, while patient and healthy donor samples were processed together. TCRB sequences were amplified from cDNA with the immunoSEQ multiplex PCR, producing 87-bp fragments spanning the CDR3 region. Amplicons were sequenced on the Illumina HiSeq platform. The authors processed their data as follows. PCR bias was corrected computationally using synthetic template baselines, and reads within Hamming distance 2 were collapsed, with unmergeable singletons discarded. Reads were aligned to IMGT to assign V, D and J genes, CDR3 length, and insertions or deletions at six rearrangement sites. Within each subset, clonotype counts were normalized to the number of sorted cells before true diversity and Gini coefficients were calculated with the tcR R package. Repertoire sharing was quantified using the overlap coefficient calculated on TCRB nucleotide sequences. As a proxy for the pre-selection repertoire, out-of-frame TCRB sequences from naive cells were analyzed. Entries here come from immuneACCESS through TCRdb and include only in-frame sequences with V and J called. Some clones fail to appear in such tables; in the studies checked, an unresolved V gene covers under half of the shortfall, and the cause of the remainder is unknown. The D gene and trimming were derived from the DNA, and the V and J assignments and clone size from that table. This sample has more than 300,000 clones in its table, and over 10% of those were observed once. The top ten clones comprise around 0.0099% of the sample.

The V end gives up 3 bases and the J end 1 base, leaving 11 bases in the junction not matched to a gene. The germline V gene gives CDR1 as SQVTM and CDR2 as ANQGSEA. Counted from cysteine to phenylalanine, this CDR3 has 18 amino acids. Of the read, only the CDR3 DNA is kept; its 54 bases are in frame from base 1. This sequence originates from a woman in her late teens or twenties with type 1 diabetes. Recombination joined TRBV29-1 with TRBJ2-6, and 8 junction bases match TRBD1. What was sequenced was naive CD4+ T cells from blood. This specimen's cell subset or site label, per the study, means: true naive CD4+ T cells. The CDR3 reads CSVEATGGYLSGANVLTF. The nucleotide sequence is TGCAGCGTTGAGGCTACAGGGGGTTACCTATCTGGGGCCAACGTCCTGACTTTC.